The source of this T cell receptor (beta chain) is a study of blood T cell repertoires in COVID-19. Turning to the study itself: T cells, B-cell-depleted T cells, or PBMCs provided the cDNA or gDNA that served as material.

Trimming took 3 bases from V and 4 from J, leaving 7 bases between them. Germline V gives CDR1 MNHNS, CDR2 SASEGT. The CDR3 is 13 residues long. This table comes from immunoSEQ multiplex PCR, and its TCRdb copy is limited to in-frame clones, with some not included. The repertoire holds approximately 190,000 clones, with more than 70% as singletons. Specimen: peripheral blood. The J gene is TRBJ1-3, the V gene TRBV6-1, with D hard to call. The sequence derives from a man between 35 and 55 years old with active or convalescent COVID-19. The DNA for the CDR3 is TGTGCCAGCAGTGACAGCGCCGGAAACACCATATATTTT. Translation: CASSDSAGNTIYF.